The TCR beta chain described here comes from a study of cytomegalovirus exposure and HLA in healthy donors. Study-level information: An earlier analysis found fewer than 140 million unique TCR beta sequences from about 190 million T cells. There were approximately 80 million unique TCRs (from HLA-typed donors) in an early data release. Study-wide results and limits: The study flagged some 170 TCR beta chains as cytomegalovirus-associated. A later analysis showed that HLA-associated TCR beta chains had undergone more clonal expansion than equally common others.

PCR amplification relied on 60 Vbeta primers (plus 13 Jbeta primers). Data came from immunoSEQ multiplex PCR; TCRdb stores just in-frame clones and leaves some out. The table includes some 150,000 clones, 55% to 65% detected once. V shed 5 bases and J 6 bases; nucleotides not matched to a gene: 7. This CDR3 comprises 15 residues. The germline gives CDR1 LNHDA, CDR2 SQIVND (reference sequence). With respect to this clone: No antigen is known for it.

The chain joins TRBV19 to TRBJ1-5, with TRBD1 identical over 10 bases. Material for sequencing was PBMCs. The clonotype comes from a man in his forties in good health and CMV-seronegative. CDR3 sequence reads: CASSVPGTGVQPQHF. The CDR3 DNA reads as TGTGCCAGTAGTGTCCCCGGGACAGGGGTTCAGCCCCAGCATTTT.